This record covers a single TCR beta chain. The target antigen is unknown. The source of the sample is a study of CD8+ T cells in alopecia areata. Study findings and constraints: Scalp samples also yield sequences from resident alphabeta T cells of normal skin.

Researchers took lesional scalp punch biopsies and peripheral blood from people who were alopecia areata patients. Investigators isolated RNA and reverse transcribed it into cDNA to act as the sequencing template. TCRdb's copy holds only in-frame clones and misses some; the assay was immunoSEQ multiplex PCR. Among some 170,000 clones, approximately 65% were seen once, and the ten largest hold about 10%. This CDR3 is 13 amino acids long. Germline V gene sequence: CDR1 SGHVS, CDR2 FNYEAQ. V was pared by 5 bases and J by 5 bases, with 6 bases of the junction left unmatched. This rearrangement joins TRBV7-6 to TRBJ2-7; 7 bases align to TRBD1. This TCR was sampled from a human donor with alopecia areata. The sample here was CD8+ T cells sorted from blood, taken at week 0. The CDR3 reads CASSPEQGNEQYF. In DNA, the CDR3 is TGTGCCAGCAGCCCAGAACAGGGGAACGAGCAGTACTTC.